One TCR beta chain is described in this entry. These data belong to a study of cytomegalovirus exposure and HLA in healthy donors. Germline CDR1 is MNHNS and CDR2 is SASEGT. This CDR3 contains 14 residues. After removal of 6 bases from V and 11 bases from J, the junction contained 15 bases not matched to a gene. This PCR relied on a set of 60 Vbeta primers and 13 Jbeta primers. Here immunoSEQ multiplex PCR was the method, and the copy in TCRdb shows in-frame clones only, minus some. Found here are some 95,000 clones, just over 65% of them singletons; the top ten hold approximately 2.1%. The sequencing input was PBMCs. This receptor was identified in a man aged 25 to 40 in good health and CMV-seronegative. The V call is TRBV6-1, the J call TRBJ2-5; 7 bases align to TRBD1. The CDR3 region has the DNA TGTGCCAGCAGCGTCGAGACAGGGTCCCGAGGTCAGTACTTC. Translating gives CASSVETGSRGQYF.